The source of this T cell receptor (beta chain) is a study of cytomegalovirus exposure and HLA in healthy donors. In the study overall: Out of roughly 170 million T cells, an earlier analysis found 117 million unique TCR beta sequences in total. Study-wide points: Upon later analysis, TCR association rates were observed to vary by HLA locus, being highest for DRB1 and lowest for HLA-C. What a later analysis showed was that several of the most significant clusters appeared linked to common viral pathogens.

Comment on this clone: The antigen is undetermined.

Per the germline V gene, CDR1 is SGHTA and CDR2 is FQGNSA. The CDR3 length is 16 residues. J gave up 5 bases and V 5 bases, and 11 bases lay outside the gene matches. A multiplex PCR was run with 60 Vbeta primers and 13 Jbeta primers. Here immunoSEQ multiplex PCR was the method, and the copy in TCRdb shows in-frame clones only, minus some. The sample lists about 170,000 clones, about 75% occurring once. The chain carries TRBV7-2 and TRBJ2-1; TRBD1 aligns across 8 bases. This TCR derives from a female donor in good health and CMV-seronegative. Sample: PBMCs. For the CDR3, the DNA is TGTGCCAGCAGCCCGGACAGGGCTAGGGGGAACAATGAGCAGTTCTTC. Amino acids: CASSPDRARGNNEQFF.